This TCR beta chain was recorded in a study of early T cells in non-severe SARS-CoV-2 infection. Study-level information: Whole-blood bulk RNA, unsorted, was sequenced, and chains were unpaired. General observations from the study: Using VDJdb, the matching emphasized anti-spike CD8 responses while missing private and CD4 specificities.

This clonotype appeared a few times. Its antigen is not known. The library protocol tagged individual cDNA molecules with unique molecular identifiers. TCRdb independently ran MiXCR on the 5' RACE reads; one entry per CDR3 protein. Of under 85,000 distinct CDR3 sequences in the sample, 8.5% to 10% were seen once. The ends were cut back, 4 bases at V and 0 bases at J, with 8 bases in the middle. There are 13 residues in the CDR3. Germline V gene data show CDR1 as SQVTM and CDR2 as ANQGSEA. This sequence was found in an adult who was a healthcare worker with PCR-confirmed SARS-CoV-2 infection or an uninfected control (not recorded which). The sequenced sample was whole blood. This sequence joins TRBV29-1 and TRBJ2-3; no firm D call. The CDR3 DNA reads as TGCAGCGTTGGAGCCCTTAGCACAGATACGCAGTATTTT. Translated: CSVGALSTDTQYF.